These T cell receptor beta chains were read from a single sample in a study of regulatory T cells in long-lasting Graves disease. TCRdb re-derived calls from the multiplex PCR reads in MiXCR, one entry per CDR3 protein. This sample has fewer than 500,000 distinct CDR3 sequences, with roughly 17% found just once. The sample also formed part of further work on T cells in Graves' hyperthyroidism and ophthalmopathy.

The source was peripheral blood mononuclear cells (PBMCs), collected at new diagnosis, from a patient treated with antithyroid drugs. The receptors stem from a man between 35 and 55 years old with Graves disease. Each CDR3 is given with its conserved first and last residue. A D gene is named only where the DNA matches it firmly. Size values are once, few and many counts, or a class for expanded clones, and some rows have none.

j_call	cdr3_length	d_call	v_call	clone_size	cdr3_nt	cdr3_aa
TRBJ2-5	15	TRBD2	TRBV10-3	many	TGTGCCACCGTCGGGCTAGCGGGGATCCAAGAGACCCAGTACTTC	CATVGLAGIQETQYF
TRBJ2-5	15	.	TRBV9	few	TGTGCCAGCAGCGCCCGGGTCATCGGTGTCGAGACCCAGTACTTC	CASSARVIGVETQYF
TRBJ2-1	17	TRBD2	TRBV12-3/TRBV12-4	.	TGTGCCAGCAGTTTAGTCTTTAGCGGGATTTCCTACAATGAGCAGTTCTTC	CASSLVFSGISYNEQFF
TRBJ1-6	14	.	TRBV9	many	TGTGCCAGCAGCGTAGAGGACACAGGATCACCCCTCCACTTT	CASSVEDTGSPLHF
TRBJ2-7	13	TRBD1	TRBV7-9	many	TGTGCCAGCAGCCAAACAGGGGTGGGCGAGCAGTACTTC	CASSQTGVGEQYF
TRBJ2-2	14	.	TRBV12-5	.	TGTGCTAGTGGTTACTACTCGAACACCGGGGAGCTGTTTTTT	CASGYYSNTGELFF
TRBJ1-5	14	.	TRBV25-1	few	TGTGCCAGCAGTGGTTCCAGGGACAATCAGCCCCAGCATTTT	CASSGSRDNQPQHF
TRBJ2-7	16	TRBD2	TRBV28	many	TGTGCCAGCAGTTTAAAGGGGCGGGAGGCGAGCTACGAGCAGTACTTC	CASSLKGREASYEQYF
TRBJ2-7	11	.	TRBV12-3/TRBV12-4	.	TGTGCCAGCAGCTCGTGGGGGCCTCAATACTTC	CASSSWGPQYF
TRBJ2-5	14	TRBD1	TRBV12-3/TRBV12-4	many	TGTGCCAGCAGTCTAGACAGGGTCGGAAAGACCCAGTACTTC	CASSLDRVGKTQYF
TRBJ2-1	11	.	TRBV2	.	TGTGCCAGCAGTGGAGCCGAGAGAGCTAGCTTC	CASSGAERASF
TRBJ2-7	17	TRBD2	TRBV11-2	many	TGTGCCAGCAGCTTAACAGGGACTAGCGGGAGAATCTACGAGCAGTACTTC	CASSLTGTSGRIYEQYF
TRBJ2-1	20	TRBD2	TRBV5-1	many	TGCGCCAGCAGCTTCCGTCTAGCGGGAGCGGCCCTCCTTACCTACAATGAGCAGTTCTTC	CASSFRLAGAALLTYNEQFF
TRBJ2-1	12	TRBD1	TRBV2	many	TGTGCCAGCACGGGACAGGGCAATGAGCAGTTCTTC	CASTGQGNEQFF
TRBJ2-7	11	.	TRBV2	.	TGTGCCAGCAGAGTAATCCTCGAGCAGTACTTC	CASRVILEQYF
TRBJ2-3	15	TRBD1	TRBV5-1	many	TGCGCCAGCAGCCCACGGACAGGGATCACAGATACGCAGTATTTT	CASSPRTGITDTQYF
TRBJ1-1	14	.	TRBV5-1	many	TGTGCCAGCAGTTTCGGGGGACTGAACACTGAAGCTTTCTTT	CASSFGGLNTEAFF
TRBJ1-5	14	.	TRBV2	few	TGTGCCAGCAGGACTGGGTTTTCTGATCAGCCCCAGCATTTT	CASRTGFSDQPQHF
TRBJ2-1	15	TRBD1	TRBV28	many	TGTGCCAGCAGTTCAGACAGGGGGCCTTACAATGAGCAGTTCTTC	CASSSDRGPYNEQFF
TRBJ2-5	16	TRBD1	TRBV12-3/TRBV12-4	many	TGTGCCAGCAGTGAATGGTCGGGACAGTCTCAAGAGACCCAGTACTTC	CASSEWSGQSQETQYF
TRBJ2-5	14	.	TRBV4-1	few	TGCGCCAGCAGCCAAGTGGCTAGTGGTGAGACCCAGTACTTC	CASSQVASGETQYF
TRBJ2-5	14	.	TRBV30	many	TGTGCCTGGAGTGTACCTGGGAGGCAAGAGACCCAGTACTTC	CAWSVPGRQETQYF
TRBJ2-5	14	.	TRBV12-3/TRBV12-4	few	TGTGCCAGCAGTTTAGTGGGGTCAAACGGGGCCCAGTACTTC	CASSLVGSNGAQYF
TRBJ2-3	17	TRBD2	TRBV6-1	.	TGTGCCAGCACCTTACCCGCTAGCGGAGCTAGCACAGATACGCAGTATTTT	CASTLPASGASTDTQYF
TRBJ2-7	13	.	TRBV28	many	TGTGCCAGCAGTTCCCGGACCTCCTACGAGCAGTACTTC	CASSSRTSYEQYF
TRBJ2-5	14	.	TRBV15	few	TGTGCCACCAGCAGCGGGCCTTACCAAGAGACCCAGTACTTC	CATSSGPYQETQYF
TRBJ2-1	14	TRBD1	TRBV20-1	many	TGCAGTGCTATCGGACAGGGCCTTTACAATGAGCAGTTCTTC	CSAIGQGLYNEQFF
TRBJ2-1	16	TRBD2	TRBV6-1	few	TGTGCCACCAGGACTAGCGGGAGGGCCCTAGTCAATGAGCAGTTCTTC	CATRTSGRALVNEQFF
TRBJ1-1	13	.	TRBV12-5	few	TGTGCTAGTGGTTTGTTTGCCCCGACTGAAGCTTTCTTT	CASGLFAPTEAFF
TRBJ1-6	17	.	TRBV5-1	.	TGCGCCAGCAGCTTGGGGCGCATGGGCTCGGATAATTCACCCCTCCACTTT	CASSLGRMGSDNSPLHF
TRBJ1-1	13	.	TRBV5-1	many	TGCGCCAGCAGTAGCAACACGAACACTGAAGCTTTCTTT	CASSSNTNTEAFF
TRBJ1-1	16	TRBD1	TRBV4-1	.	TGCGCCAGCAGCCAAGAAACCGGACAGGTACGAACTGAAGCTTTCTTT	CASSQETGQVRTEAFF
TRBJ2-5	12	.	TRBV11-2	many	TGTGCCAGCAGCTTTGAGGGGGAGACCCAGTACTTC	CASSFEGETQYF
TRBJ1-6	17	.	TRBV6-9	few	TGTGCCAGCAGTTACTCCTCCCCGAGCTCCTATAATTCACCCCTCCACTTT	CASSYSSPSSYNSPLHF
TRBJ1-5	14	.	TRBV2	many	TGTGCCGGAGCAGAAGGGGGTCGTAATCAGCCCCAGCATTTT	CAGAEGGRNQPQHF